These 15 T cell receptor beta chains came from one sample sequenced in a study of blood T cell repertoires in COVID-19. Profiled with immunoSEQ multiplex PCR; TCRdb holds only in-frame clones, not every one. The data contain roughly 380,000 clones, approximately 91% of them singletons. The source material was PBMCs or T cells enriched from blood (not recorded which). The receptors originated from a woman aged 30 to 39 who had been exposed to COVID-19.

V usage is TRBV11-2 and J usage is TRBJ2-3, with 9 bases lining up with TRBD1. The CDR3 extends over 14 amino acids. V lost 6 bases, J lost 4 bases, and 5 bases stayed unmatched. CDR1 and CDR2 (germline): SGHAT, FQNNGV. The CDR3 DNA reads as TGTGCCAGCAGAAGGGACAGGGTGGCAGATACGCAGTATTTT. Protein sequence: CASRRDRVADTQYF.

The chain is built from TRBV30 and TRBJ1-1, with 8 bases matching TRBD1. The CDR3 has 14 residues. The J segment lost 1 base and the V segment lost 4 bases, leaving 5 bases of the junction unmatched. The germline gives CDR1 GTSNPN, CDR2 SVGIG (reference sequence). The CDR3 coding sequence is TGTGCCTGGACTGTGACAGGGGCGAACACTGAAGCTTTCTTT. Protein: CAWTVTGANTEAFF.

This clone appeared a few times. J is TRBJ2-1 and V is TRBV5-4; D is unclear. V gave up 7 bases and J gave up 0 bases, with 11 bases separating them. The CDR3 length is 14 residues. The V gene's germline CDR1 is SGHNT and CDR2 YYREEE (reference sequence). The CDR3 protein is CASGDFNSYNEQFF. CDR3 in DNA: TGTGCCAGCGGAGACTTCAACTCCTACAATGAGCAGTTCTTC. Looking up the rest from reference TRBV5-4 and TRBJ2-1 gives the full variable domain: ETGVTQSPTHLIKTRGQQVTLRCSSQSGHNTVSWYQQALGQGPQFIFQYYREEENGRGNFPPRFSGLQFPNYSSELNVNALELDDSALYLCASGDFNSYNEQFFGPGTRLTVL.

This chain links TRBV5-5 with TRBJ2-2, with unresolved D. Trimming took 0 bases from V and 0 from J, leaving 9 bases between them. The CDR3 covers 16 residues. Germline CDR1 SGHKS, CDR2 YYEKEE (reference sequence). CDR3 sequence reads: CASSLGTDANTGELFF. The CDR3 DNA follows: TGTGCCAGCAGCTTGGGAACAGACGCGAACACCGGGGAGCTGTTTTTT.

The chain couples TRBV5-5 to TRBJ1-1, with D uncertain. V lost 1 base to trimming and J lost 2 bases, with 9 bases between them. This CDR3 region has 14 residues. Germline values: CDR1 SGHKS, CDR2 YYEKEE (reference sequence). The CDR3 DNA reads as TGTGCCAGCAGCTTGACAAATCTCAACACTGAAGCTTTCTTT. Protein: CASSLTNLNTEAFF.

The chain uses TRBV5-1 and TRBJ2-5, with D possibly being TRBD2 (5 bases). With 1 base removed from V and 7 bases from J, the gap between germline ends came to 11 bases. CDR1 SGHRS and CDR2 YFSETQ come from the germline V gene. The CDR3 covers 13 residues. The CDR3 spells CASSLRSGGTQYF. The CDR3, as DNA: TGCGCCAGCAGCTTGCGCAGCGGCGGGACCCAGTACTTC.

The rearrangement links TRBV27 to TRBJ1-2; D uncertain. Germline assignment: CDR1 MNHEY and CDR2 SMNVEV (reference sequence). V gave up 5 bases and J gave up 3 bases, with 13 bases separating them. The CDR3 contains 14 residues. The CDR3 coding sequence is TGTGCCAGCAGTCGGTCGACGGAGCACTATGGCTACACCTTC. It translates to CASSRSTEHYGYTF.

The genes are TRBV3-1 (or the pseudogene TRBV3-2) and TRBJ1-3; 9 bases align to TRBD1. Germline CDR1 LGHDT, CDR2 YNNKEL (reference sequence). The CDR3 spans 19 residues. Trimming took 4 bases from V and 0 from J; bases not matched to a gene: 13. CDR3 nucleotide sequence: TGTGCCAGCAGCCCTTCTGTTTGGACAGGGGCGATCTCTGGAAACACCATATATTTT. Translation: CASSPSVWTGAISGNTIYF.

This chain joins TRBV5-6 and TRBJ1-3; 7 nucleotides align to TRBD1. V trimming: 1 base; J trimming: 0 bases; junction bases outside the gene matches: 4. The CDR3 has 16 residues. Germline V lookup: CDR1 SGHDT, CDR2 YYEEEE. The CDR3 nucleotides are TGTGCCAGCAGCTTGTTAGGGGGCCTCTCTGGAAACACCATATATTTT. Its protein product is CASSLLGGLSGNTIYF. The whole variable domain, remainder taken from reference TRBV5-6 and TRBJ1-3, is DAGVTQSPTHLIKTRGQQVTLRCSPKSGHDTVSWYQQALGQGPQFIFQYYEEEERQRGNFPDRFSGHQFPNYSSELNVNALLLGDSALYLCASSLLGGLSGNTIYFGEGSWLTVV.

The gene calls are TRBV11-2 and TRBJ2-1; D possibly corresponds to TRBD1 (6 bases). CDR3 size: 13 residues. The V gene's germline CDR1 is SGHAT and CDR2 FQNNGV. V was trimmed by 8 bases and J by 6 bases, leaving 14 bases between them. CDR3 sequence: CASGGKGINEQFF. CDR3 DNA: TGTGCCAGCGGGGGCAAGGGGATCAATGAGCAGTTCTTC.

The CDR3 region has the DNA TGTGCCACCAGTGACAATGTGCCGCGGGGGGACTCGGGGACCCAGTACTTC. Its protein product is CATSDNVPRGDSGTQYF. The V call is TRBV24-1, the J call TRBJ2-5, with 8 bases identical to TRBD2. Germline values: CDR1 KGHDR, CDR2 SFDVKD. The CDR3 totals 17 residues. With 4 bases clipped from V and 7 bases from J, the junction kept 16 bases outside the gene matches.

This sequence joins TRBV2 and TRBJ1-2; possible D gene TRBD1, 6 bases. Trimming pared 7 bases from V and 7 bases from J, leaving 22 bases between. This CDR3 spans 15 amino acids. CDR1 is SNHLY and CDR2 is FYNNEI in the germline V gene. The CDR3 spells CASTRQATGLFGYTF. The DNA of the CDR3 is TGTGCCAGCACCAGACAGGCCACAGGTCTCTTTGGCTACACCTTC.

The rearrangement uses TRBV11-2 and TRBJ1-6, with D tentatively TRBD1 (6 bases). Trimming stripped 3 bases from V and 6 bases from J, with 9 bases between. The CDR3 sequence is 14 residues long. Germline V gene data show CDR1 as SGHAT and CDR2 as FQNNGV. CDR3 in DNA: TGTGCCAGCAGCTTCACAGGGATTAATTCACCCCTCCACTTT. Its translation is CASSFTGINSPLHF.

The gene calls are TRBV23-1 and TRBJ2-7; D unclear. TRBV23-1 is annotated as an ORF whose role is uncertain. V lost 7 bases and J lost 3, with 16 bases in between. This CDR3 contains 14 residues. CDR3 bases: TGCGCCAGCACCTCGAGGCTGGATAGCTACGAGCAGTACTTC. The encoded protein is CASTSRLDSYEQYF.

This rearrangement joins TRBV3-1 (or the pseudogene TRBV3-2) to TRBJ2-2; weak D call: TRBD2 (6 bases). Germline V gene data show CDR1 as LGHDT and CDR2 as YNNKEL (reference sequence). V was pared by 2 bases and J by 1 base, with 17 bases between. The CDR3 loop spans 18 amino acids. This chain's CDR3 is CASSQLAPLAQNTGELFF. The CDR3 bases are TGTGCCAGCAGCCAACTCGCCCCACTAGCACAGAACACCGGGGAGCTGTTTTTT.